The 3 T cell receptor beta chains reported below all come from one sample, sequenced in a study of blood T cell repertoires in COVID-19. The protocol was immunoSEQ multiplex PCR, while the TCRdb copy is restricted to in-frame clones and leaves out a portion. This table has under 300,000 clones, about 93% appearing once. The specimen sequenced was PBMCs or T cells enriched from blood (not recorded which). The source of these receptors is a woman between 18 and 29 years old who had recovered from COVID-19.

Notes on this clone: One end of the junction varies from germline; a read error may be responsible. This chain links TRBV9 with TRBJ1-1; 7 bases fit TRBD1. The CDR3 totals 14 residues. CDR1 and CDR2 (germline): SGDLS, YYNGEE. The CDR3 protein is CASSPEGDSIVDDF. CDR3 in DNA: TGTGCCAGCAGCCCCGAGGGGGACAGCATCGTAGATGACTTT. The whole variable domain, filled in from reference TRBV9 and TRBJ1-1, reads DSGVTQTPKHLITATGQRVTLRCSPRSGDLSVYWYQQSLDQGLQFLIQYYNGEERAKGNILERFSAQQFPDLHSELNLSSLELGDSALYFCASSPEGDSIVDDFGQGTRLTVV.

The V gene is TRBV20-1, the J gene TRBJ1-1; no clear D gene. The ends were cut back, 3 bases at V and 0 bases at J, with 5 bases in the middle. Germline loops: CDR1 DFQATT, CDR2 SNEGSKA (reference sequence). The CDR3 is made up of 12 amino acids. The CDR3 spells CSASSVNTEAFF. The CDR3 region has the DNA TGCAGTGCTAGTTCAGTGAACACTGAAGCTTTCTTT.

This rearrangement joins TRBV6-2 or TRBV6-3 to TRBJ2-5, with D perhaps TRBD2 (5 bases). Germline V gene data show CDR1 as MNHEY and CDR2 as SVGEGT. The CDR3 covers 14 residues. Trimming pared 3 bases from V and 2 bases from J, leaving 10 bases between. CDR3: CASSYPGNQETQYF. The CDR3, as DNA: TGTGCCAGCAGTTATCCGGGGAATCAAGAGACCCAGTACTTC.